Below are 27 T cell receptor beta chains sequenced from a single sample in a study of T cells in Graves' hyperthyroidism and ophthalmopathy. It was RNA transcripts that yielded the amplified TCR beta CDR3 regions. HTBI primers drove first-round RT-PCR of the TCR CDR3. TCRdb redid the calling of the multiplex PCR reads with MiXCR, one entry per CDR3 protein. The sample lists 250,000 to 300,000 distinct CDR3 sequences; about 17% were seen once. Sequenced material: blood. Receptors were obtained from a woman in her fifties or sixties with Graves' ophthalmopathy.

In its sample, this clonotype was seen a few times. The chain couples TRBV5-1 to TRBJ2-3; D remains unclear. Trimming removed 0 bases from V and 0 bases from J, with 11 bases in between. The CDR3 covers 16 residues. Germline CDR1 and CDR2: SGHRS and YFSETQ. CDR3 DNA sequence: TGCGCCAGCAGCTTGGCCTACGGATCTAGCACAGATACGCAGTATTTT. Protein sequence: CASSLAYGSSTDTQYF.

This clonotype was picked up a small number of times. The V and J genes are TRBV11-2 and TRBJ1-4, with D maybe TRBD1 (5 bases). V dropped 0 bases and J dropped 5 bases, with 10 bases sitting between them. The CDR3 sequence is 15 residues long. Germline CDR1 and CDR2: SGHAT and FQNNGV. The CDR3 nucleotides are TGTGCCAGCAGCTTAGATGGCAGGGAGAATGAAAAACTGTTTTTT. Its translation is CASSLDGRENEKLFF. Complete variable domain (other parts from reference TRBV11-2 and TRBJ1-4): EAGVAQSPRYKIIEKRQSVAFWCNPISGHATLYWYQQILGQGPKLLIQFQNNGVVDDSQLPKDRFSAERLKGVDSTLKIQPAKLEDSAVYLCASSLDGRENEKLFFGSGTQLSVL.

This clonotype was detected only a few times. DNA for the CDR3: TGTGCCAGCAGTTCCGCGGGACAGGGGCTCTACGAGCAGTACTTC. Translating gives CASSSAGQGLYEQYF. The genes are TRBV6-1 and TRBJ2-7; TRBD1 aligns across 10 bases. The CDR3 totals 15 residues. Germline CDR1 MNHNS, CDR2 SASEGT. Unmatched junction bases numbered 7, after V lost 5 bases and J lost 3 bases.

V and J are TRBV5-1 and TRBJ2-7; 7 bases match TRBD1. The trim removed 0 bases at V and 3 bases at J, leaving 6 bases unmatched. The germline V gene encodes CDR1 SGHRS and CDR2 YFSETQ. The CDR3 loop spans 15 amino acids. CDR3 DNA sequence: TGCGCCAGCAGCTTGGGAGCCGGGACAGTCTACGAGCAGTACTTC. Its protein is CASSLGAGTVYEQYF. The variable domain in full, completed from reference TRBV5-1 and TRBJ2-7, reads KAGVTQTPRYLIKTRGQQVTLSCSPISGHRSVSWYQQTPGQGLQFLFEYFSETQRNKGNFPGRFSGRQFSNSRSEMNVSTLELGDSALYLCASSLGAGTVYEQYFGPGTRLTVT.

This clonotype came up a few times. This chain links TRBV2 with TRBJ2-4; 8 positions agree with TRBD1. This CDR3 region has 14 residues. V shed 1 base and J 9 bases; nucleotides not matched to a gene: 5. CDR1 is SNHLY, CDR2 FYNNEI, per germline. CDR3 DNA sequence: TGTGCCAGCAGTGAAGAAGGGACAGGTAGCATTCAGTACTTC. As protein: CASSEEGTGSIQYF.

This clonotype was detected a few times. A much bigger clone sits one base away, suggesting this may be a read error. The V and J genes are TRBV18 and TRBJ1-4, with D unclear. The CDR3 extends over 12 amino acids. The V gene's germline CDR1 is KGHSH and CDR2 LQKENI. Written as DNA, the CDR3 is TGTGCCAGCTCGCGACCGTTTGAAAAACTGGTTTTT. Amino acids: CASSRPFEKLVF.

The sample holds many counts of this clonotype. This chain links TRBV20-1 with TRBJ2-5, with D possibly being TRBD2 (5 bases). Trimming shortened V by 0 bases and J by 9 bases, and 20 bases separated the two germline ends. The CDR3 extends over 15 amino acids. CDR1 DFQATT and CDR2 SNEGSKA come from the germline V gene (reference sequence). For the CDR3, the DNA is TGCAGTGCTAGAGATCTGATGACTACCCTCGTGGCCCAGTACTTC. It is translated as CSARDLMTTLVAQYF.

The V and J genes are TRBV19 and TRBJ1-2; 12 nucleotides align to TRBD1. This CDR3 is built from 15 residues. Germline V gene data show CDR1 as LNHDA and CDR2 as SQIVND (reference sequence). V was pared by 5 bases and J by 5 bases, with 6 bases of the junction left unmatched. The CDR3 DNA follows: TGTGCCAGTAGTGGCCGGGACAGGGGGCTTTATGGCTACACCTTC. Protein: CASSGRDRGLYGYTF. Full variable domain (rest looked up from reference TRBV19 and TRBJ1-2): DGGITQSPKYLFRKEGQNVTLSCEQNLNHDAMYWYRQDPGQGLRLIYYSQIVNDFQKGDIAEGYSVSREKKESFPLTVTSAQKNPTAFYLCASSGRDRGLYGYTFGSGTRLTVV.

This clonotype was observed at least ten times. CDR3 in DNA: TGCAGTGCGTATCGGGAGGCAACAGATACGCAGTATTTT. It encodes CSAYREATDTQYF. V usage is TRBV20-1 and J usage is TRBJ2-3; TRBD2 matches at 7 bases. V lost 6 bases, J lost 3 bases, and 6 bases stayed unmatched. The CDR3 sequence is 13 residues long. Germline V gives CDR1 DFQATT, CDR2 SNEGSKA (reference sequence).

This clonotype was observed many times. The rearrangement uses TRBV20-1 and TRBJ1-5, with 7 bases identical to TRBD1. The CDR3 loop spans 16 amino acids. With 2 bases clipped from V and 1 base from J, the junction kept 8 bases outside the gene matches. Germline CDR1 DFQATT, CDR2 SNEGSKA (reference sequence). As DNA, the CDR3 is TGCAGTGCTAGACCCAGGGGGGGGGGAAGCAATCAGCCCCAGCATTTT. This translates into CSARPRGGGSNQPQHF.

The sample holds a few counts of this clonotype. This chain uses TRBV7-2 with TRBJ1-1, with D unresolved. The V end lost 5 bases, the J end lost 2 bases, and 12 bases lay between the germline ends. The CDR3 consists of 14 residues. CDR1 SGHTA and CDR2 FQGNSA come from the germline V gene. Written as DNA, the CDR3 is TGTGCCAGCAGCCCCAGTTCTCACAACACTGAAGCTTTCTTT. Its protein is CASSPSSHNTEAFF.

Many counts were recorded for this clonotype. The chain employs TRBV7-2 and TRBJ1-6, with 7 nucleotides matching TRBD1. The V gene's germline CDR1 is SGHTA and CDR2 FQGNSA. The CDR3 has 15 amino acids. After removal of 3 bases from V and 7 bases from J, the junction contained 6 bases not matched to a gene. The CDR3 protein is CASSFETGRNSPLHF. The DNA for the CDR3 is TGTGCCAGCAGCTTTGAGACAGGGCGGAATTCACCCCTCCACTTT.

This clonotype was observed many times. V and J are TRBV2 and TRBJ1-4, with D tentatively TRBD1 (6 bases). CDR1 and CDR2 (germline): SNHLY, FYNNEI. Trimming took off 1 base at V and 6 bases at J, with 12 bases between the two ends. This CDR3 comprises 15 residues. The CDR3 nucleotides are TGTGCCAGCAGTGAAGACAGGGTAATTTATGAAAAACTGTTTTTT. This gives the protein CASSEDRVIYEKLFF.

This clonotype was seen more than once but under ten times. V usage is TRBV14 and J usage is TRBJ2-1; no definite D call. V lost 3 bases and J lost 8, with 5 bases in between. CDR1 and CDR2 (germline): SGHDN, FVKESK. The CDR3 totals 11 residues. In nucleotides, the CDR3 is TGTGCCAGCAGCCATTCCCATGAGCAGTTCTTC. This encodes CASSHSHEQFF.

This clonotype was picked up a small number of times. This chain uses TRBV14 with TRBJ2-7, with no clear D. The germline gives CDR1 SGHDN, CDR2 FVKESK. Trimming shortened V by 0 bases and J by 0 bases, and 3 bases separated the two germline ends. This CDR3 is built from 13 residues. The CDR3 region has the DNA TGTGCCAGCAGCCAAGAGGGCTCCTACGAGCAGTACTTC. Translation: CASSQEGSYEQYF.

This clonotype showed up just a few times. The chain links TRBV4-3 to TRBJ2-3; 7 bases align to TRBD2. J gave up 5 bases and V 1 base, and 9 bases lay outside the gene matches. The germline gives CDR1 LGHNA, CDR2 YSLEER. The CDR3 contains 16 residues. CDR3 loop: CASSQVVGGLRDTQYF. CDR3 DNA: TGCGCCAGCAGCCAAGTGGTGGGAGGGCTGCGAGATACGCAGTATTTT.

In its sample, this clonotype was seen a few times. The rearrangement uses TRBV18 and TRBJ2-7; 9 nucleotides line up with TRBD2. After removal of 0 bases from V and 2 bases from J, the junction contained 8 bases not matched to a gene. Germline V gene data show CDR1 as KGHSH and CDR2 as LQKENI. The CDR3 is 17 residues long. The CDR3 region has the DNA TGTGCCAGCTCACCACCGAGGCTAGCGGGACCTCCCTACGAGCAGTACTTC. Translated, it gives CASSPPRLAGPPYEQYF.

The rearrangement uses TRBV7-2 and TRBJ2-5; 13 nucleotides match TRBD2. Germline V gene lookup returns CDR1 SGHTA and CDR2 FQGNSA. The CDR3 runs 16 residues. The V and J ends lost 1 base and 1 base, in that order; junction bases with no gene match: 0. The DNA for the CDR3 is TGTGCCAGCAGCTTAGGGACTAGCGGGGGCCAAGAGACCCAGTACTTC. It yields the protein CASSLGTSGGQETQYF. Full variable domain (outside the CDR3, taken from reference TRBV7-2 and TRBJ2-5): GAGVSQSPSNKVTEKGKDVELRCDPISGHTALYWYRQSLGQGLEFLIYFQGNSAPDKSGLPSDRFSAERTGGSVSTLTIQRTQQEDSAVYLCASSLGTSGGQETQYFGPGTRLLVL.

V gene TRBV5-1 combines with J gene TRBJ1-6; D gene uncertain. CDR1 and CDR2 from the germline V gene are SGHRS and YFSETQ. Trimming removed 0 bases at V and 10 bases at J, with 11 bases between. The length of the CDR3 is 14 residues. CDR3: CASSLAAKESPLHF. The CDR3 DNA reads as TGCGCCAGCAGCTTGGCCGCGAAGGAATCACCCCTCCACTTT.

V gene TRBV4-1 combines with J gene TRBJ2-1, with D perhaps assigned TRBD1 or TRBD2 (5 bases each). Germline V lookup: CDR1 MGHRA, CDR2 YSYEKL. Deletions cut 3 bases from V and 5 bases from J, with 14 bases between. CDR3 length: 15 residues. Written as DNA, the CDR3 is TGCGCCAGCAGCCAGAAAGACCAGGGAGACAATGAGCAGTTCTTC. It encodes CASSQKDQGDNEQFF.

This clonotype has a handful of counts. The CDR3 DNA sequence: TGTGCCAGCAGCTTACATCCTAGCAATCAGCCCCAGCATTTT. Translation gives CASSLHPSNQPQHF. The gene calls are TRBV7-2 and TRBJ1-5; D gene uncertain. Trimming cost V 2 bases and J 0 bases, with 5 bases left between them. The CDR3 contains 14 residues. The germline V gene has CDR1 SGHTA and CDR2 FQGNSA.

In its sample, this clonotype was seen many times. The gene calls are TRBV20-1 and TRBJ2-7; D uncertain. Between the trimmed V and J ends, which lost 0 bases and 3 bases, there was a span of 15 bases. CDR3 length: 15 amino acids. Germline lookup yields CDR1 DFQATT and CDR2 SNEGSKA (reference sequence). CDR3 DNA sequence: TGCAGTGCTAGAGATCCGTGGGCTAGTAGCTACGAGCAGTACTTC. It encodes CSARDPWASSYEQYF.

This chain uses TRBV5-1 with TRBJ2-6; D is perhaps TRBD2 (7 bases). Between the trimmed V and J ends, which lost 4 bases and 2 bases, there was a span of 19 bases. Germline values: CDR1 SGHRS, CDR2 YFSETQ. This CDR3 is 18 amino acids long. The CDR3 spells CASSPLGGGLAGANVLTF. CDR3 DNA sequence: TGCGCCAGCAGCCCATTAGGGGGGGGTTTGGCTGGGGCCAACGTCCTGACTTTC. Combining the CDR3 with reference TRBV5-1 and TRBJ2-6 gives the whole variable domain KAGVTQTPRYLIKTRGQQVTLSCSPISGHRSVSWYQQTPGQGLQFLFEYFSETQRNKGNFPGRFSGRQFSNSRSEMNVSTLELGDSALYLCASSPLGGGLAGANVLTFGAGSRLTVL.

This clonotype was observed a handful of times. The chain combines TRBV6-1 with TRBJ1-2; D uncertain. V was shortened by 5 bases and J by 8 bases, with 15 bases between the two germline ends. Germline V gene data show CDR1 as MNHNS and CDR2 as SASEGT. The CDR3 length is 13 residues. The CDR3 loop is CASSPVPGGGYTF. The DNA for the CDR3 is TGTGCCAGCAGTCCGGTTCCTGGCGGCGGCTACACCTTC.

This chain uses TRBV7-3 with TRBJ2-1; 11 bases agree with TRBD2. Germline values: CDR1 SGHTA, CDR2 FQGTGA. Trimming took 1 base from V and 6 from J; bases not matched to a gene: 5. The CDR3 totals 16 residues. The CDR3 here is CASSLMTSGTLNEQFF. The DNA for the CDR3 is TGTGCCAGCAGCTTAATGACTAGCGGGACCCTCAATGAGCAGTTCTTC.

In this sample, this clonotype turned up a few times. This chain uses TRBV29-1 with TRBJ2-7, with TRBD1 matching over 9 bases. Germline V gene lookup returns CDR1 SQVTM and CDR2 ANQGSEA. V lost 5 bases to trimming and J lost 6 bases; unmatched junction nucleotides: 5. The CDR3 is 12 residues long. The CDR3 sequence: CSVSRTGVEQYF. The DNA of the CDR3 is TGCAGCGTTTCCCGGACAGGGGTCGAGCAGTACTTC.

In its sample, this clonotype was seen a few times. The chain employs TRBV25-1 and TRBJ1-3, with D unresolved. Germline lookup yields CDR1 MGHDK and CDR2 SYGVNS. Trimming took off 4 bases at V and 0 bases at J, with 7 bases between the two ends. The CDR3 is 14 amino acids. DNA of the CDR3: TGTGCCAGCAGTGGAATTGGCTCTGGAAACACCATATATTTT. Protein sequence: CASSGIGSGNTIYF.